The next 2 T cell receptor beta chains were all read from a single sample in a study of cytomegalovirus exposure and HLA in healthy donors. Amplification used 60 Vbeta primers and 13 Jbeta primers. Generated by immunoSEQ multiplex PCR, the TCRdb table keeps only in-frame clones and is missing some. The data show approximately 140,000 clones, roughly 73% seen once. Sequencing was performed on PBMCs. These receptors originate from a female donor in good health and CMV-seronegative.

The V call is TRBV7-9, the J call TRBJ2-1, with TRBD1 matching over 10 bases. This CDR3 is 14 amino acids long. J gave up 7 bases and V 9 bases, and 9 bases lay outside the gene matches. From germline, CDR1 is SEHNR and CDR2 FQNEAQ (reference sequence). CDR3: CASVTGTGENEQFF. The CDR3, as DNA: TGTGCCAGTGTAACCGGGACAGGGGAAAATGAGCAGTTCTTC.

The chain combines TRBV2 with TRBJ2-3; 7 bases are a match to TRBD1. CDR3 length: 14 amino acids. V shed 4 bases and J 1 base; nucleotides not matched to a gene: 2. Germline V gene sequence: CDR1 SNHLY, CDR2 FYNNEI. In DNA, the CDR3 is TGTGCCAGCAGTGCTGGGACAGGCACAGATACGCAGTATTTT. This codes for CASSAGTGTDTQYF.